These 25 T cell receptor beta chains were sequenced from one sample in a study of cytomegalovirus exposure and HLA in healthy donors. PCR amplification relied on 60 Vbeta primers (plus 13 Jbeta primers). The protocol was immunoSEQ multiplex PCR, while the TCRdb copy is restricted to in-frame clones and leaves out a portion. The sample yields over 150,000 clones, approximately 80% seen once. Sequenced input: PBMCs. These receptors were obtained from a boy between 2 and 10 years old in good health and CMV-seronegative.

In this sample, this clone turned up once. The genes are TRBV6-1 and TRBJ1-2; the D is unclear. V dropped 6 bases and J dropped 4 bases, with 15 bases sitting between them. This CDR3 spans 14 amino acids. Looked up from germline, CDR1 is MNHNS and CDR2 is SASEGT. The chain's CDR3 is CASRTRLLTYGYTF. Written as DNA, the CDR3 is TGTGCCAGCAGAACACGACTCCTGACCTATGGCTACACCTTC.

The chain employs TRBV5-1 and TRBJ2-2; possibly TRBD2 for D (5 bases). Germline lookup yields CDR1 SGHRS and CDR2 YFSETQ. The CDR3 runs to 19 residues. The V end was cut by 0 bases, the J end by 4 bases, with 22 bases between. CDR3 coding DNA: TGCGCCAGCAGCTTGGCCGCGATTTCTGCATCTGAGGGCACCGGGGAGCTGTTTTTT. Translating gives CASSLAAISASEGTGELFF. Combining the CDR3 with reference TRBV5-1 and TRBJ2-2 gives the whole variable domain KAGVTQTPRYLIKTRGQQVTLSCSPISGHRSVSWYQQTPGQGLQFLFEYFSETQRNKGNFPGRFSGRQFSNSRSEMNVSTLELGDSALYLCASSLAAISASEGTGELFFGEGSRLTVL.

The rearrangement uses TRBV4-1 and TRBJ1-4, with D maybe TRBD1 (5 bases). V was cut by 6 bases and J by 2 bases, with 16 bases left in between. The CDR3 totals 16 residues. CDR1 MGHRA and CDR2 YSYEKL come from the germline V gene. CDR3 DNA sequence: TGCGCCAGCAGTTGGGGGGAGGACGGCACTAATGAAAAACTGTTTTTT. Its protein is CASSWGEDGTNEKLFF.

This rearrangement joins TRBV19 to TRBJ2-1; TRBD2 matches 7 bases. The CDR3 has 12 residues. V lost 7 bases to trimming and J lost 10 bases; unmatched junction nucleotides: 7. Germline values: CDR1 LNHDA, CDR2 SQIVND (reference sequence). CDR3 nucleotide sequence: TGTGCCAGTACCTCGCGGGGGAGCGAGCAGTTCTTC. This gives the protein CASTSRGSEQFF.

This clone was seen more than once but under ten times. The V and J genes are TRBV6-5 and TRBJ2-1, with 12 positions matching TRBD2. Per the germline V gene, CDR1 is MNHEY and CDR2 is SVGAGI. V was clipped by 6 bases and J by 15 bases; unmatched bases: 3. The CDR3 is made up of 11 amino acids. CDR3 in DNA: TGTGCCAGCAGCGGACTAGCGGGAAGGTTCTTC. It encodes CASSGLAGRFF.

The rearrangement uses TRBV19 and TRBJ1-1; D call uncertain. Per the germline V gene, CDR1 is LNHDA and CDR2 is SQIVND (reference sequence). Trimming shortened V by 3 bases and J by 1 base, and 12 bases separated the two germline ends. The length of the CDR3 is 15 residues. The CDR3 spells CASSIPGGWNTEAFF. The CDR3 nucleotides are TGTGCCAGTAGTATCCCGGGAGGATGGAACACTGAAGCTTTCTTT.

The chain employs TRBV7-6 and TRBJ2-1; 8 nucleotides line up with TRBD2. CDR3 length: 14 residues. J lost 7 bases, V lost 5 bases, and 7 bases had no gene match. The V gene's germline CDR1 is SGHVS and CDR2 FNYEAQ. Here the CDR3 reads CASSNGGAPNEQFF. In DNA, the CDR3 is TGTGCCAGCAGCAACGGGGGGGCCCCGAATGAGCAGTTCTTC.

The gene calls are TRBV30 and TRBJ2-3, with 8 bases fitting TRBD2. The germline gives CDR1 GTSNPN, CDR2 SVGIG (reference sequence). The V gene end was trimmed by 5 bases and the J gene end by 1 base; junction bases not matched to a gene: 11. This CDR3 has 16 amino acids. CDR3 loop: CAWQPPGLGGTDTQYF. In nucleotides, the CDR3 is TGTGCCTGGCAGCCTCCGGGACTAGGTGGCACAGATACGCAGTATTTT.

The genes are TRBV18 and TRBJ1-3, with a weak D call TRBD1 (6 bases). The CDR3 runs to 16 residues. CDR1 is KGHSH, CDR2 LQKENI, per germline. The ends were cut back, 3 bases at V and 0 bases at J, with 12 bases in the middle. The DNA of the CDR3 is TGTGCCAGCTCACCGATCGGGACAACCTCTGGAAACACCATATATTTT. This sequence encodes CASSPIGTTSGNTIYF. The full variable domain, completed using reference TRBV18 and TRBJ1-3, is NAGVMQNPRHLVRRRGQEARLRCSPMKGHSHVYWYRQLPEEGLKFMVYLQKENIIDESGMPKERFSAEFPKEGPSILRIQQVVRGDSAAYFCASSPIGTTSGNTIYFGEGSWLTVV.

The J gene is TRBJ2-5, the V gene TRBV6-1; weak D call: TRBD2 (5 bases). The DNA matches TRBJ2-7 better at its end, which makes the J call doubtful. Per germline, CDR1 MNHNS and CDR2 SASEGT. The CDR3 extends over 14 amino acids. CDR3 region: CASSVRRENYEQYF. The CDR3 nucleotides read TGTGCCAGCAGTGTGAGACGGGAAAACTACGAGCAGTACTTC.

The chain employs TRBV5-6 and TRBJ1-3, with D perhaps TRBD1 (6 bases). Germline V gene lookup returns CDR1 SGHDT and CDR2 YYEEEE. Trimming shortened V by 1 base and J by 0 bases, and 8 bases separated the two germline ends. This CDR3 contains 15 residues. The CDR3: CASSLRGSSGNTIYF. CDR3 in DNA: TGTGCCAGCAGCTTGAGGGGGAGCTCTGGAAACACCATATATTTT.

The chain couples TRBV4-2 to TRBJ2-7; TRBD1 aligns across 10 bases. V was clipped by 4 bases and J by 4 bases; unmatched bases: 13. Germline CDR1 LGHNA, CDR2 YNFKEQ. The CDR3 sequence is 17 residues long. The CDR3 nucleotides read TGTGCCAGCAGCCCTAAGATTCCGGGACAGGGGCTTTACGAGCAGTACTTC. Encoded protein: CASSPKIPGQGLYEQYF.

The chain has TRBV6-1 and TRBJ1-1; 9 bases fit TRBD1. CDR3 length equals 13 residues. V dropped 6 bases and J dropped 5; count of bases not matched to a gene: 4. CDR1 and CDR2 (germline): MNHNS, SASEGT. This CDR3 is CASRHRGRTEAFF. The CDR3 DNA reads as TGTGCCAGCAGACACAGGGGGCGGACTGAAGCTTTCTTT.

The rearrangement uses TRBV5-6 and TRBJ2-1, with 8 bases fitting TRBD2. Losses at the gene ends were 3 bases for V and 7 bases for J; bases not matched to a gene: 9. Germline CDR1 and CDR2: SGHDT and YYEEEE. There are 15 residues in the CDR3. The CDR3 DNA sequence: TGTGCCAGCAGCTCGGGGACTAGAGAGTGGAATGAGCAGTTCTTC. Translated, it gives CASSSGTREWNEQFF.

The V call is TRBV19, the J call TRBJ2-7; a weak D match, TRBD1 (6 bases). The V end was cut by 4 bases, the J end by 3 bases, with 16 bases between. Germline V lookup: CDR1 LNHDA, CDR2 SQIVND (reference sequence). The CDR3 is 15 amino acids. The CDR3 here is CASSRYTGLLYEQYF. CDR3 in DNA: TGTGCCAGTAGTAGATATACAGGGCTGCTCTACGAGCAGTACTTC.

This clone was seen a single time. The chain employs TRBV7-2 and TRBJ1-2; 7 bases agree with TRBD1. CDR1 and CDR2 from the germline V gene are SGHTA and FQGNSA. CDR3 length: 14 amino acids. With V trimmed by 1 base and J by 9 bases, 8 bases remained unmatched. CDR3 sequence (DNA): TGTGCCAGCAGCTTAGGGTCTGGGACAGCGAGCTACACCTTC. The encoded protein is CASSLGSGTASYTF.

This clone has a single count. This rearrangement joins TRBV19 to TRBJ2-3; 13 bases line up with TRBD2. This CDR3 is built from 16 residues. In germline, CDR1 is LNHDA, CDR2 SQIVND (reference sequence). V was clipped by 5 bases and J by 5 bases; unmatched bases: 7. CDR3: CASSDRLAGGGDTQYF. The CDR3 DNA reads TGTGCCAGTAGTGACAGACTAGCGGGGGGAGGAGATACGCAGTATTTT.

The rearrangement uses TRBV4-2 and TRBJ2-1; 11 positions agree with TRBD2. Germline V CDR1 and CDR2: LGHNA, YNFKEQ. Trimming removed 0 bases from V and 7 bases from J; junction bases left unmatched: 8. This CDR3 has 17 amino acids. CDR3 residues: CASSQETSGNNWNEQFF. CDR3 DNA: TGTGCCAGCAGCCAAGAGACTAGCGGGAACAATTGGAATGAGCAGTTCTTC.

The chain has TRBV15 and TRBJ2-6; TRBD2 might be the D (6 bases). With 9 bases removed from V and 0 bases from J, the gap between germline ends came to 18 bases. This CDR3 comprises 17 residues. CDR1 and CDR2 from the germline V gene are LNHNV and YYDKDF (reference sequence). The CDR3 DNA is TGTGCCACTGCAGAGGAGGGTTTGGGCTCTGGGGCCAACGTCCTGACTTTC. The encoded protein is CATAEEGLGSGANVLTF.

This clone was found once. The chain joins TRBV2 to TRBJ2-3; D might be TRBD2 (6 bases). V dropped 8 bases and J dropped 4 bases, with 7 bases sitting between them. CDR3 length equals 11 residues. In germline, CDR1 is SNHLY, CDR2 FYNNEI. In DNA form, the CDR3 reads TGTGCCAGCCGGGAGTCAGATACGCAGTATTTT. Translating it yields CASRESDTQYF.

The chain joins TRBV19 to TRBJ1-4; D is unresolved. Germline V gene sequence: CDR1 LNHDA, CDR2 SQIVND (reference sequence). The CDR3 totals 14 residues. V lost 3 bases and J lost 1, with 6 bases in between. The CDR3 DNA follows: TGTGCCAGTAGTATCGGGTTAACTAATGAAAAACTGTTTTTT. This sequence encodes CASSIGLTNEKLFF.

The V call is TRBV19, the J call TRBJ1-4; D is unresolved. The CDR3 totals 14 residues. Trimming removed 6 bases at V and 8 bases at J, with 16 bases between. Germline V CDR1 and CDR2: LNHDA, SQIVND (reference sequence). The CDR3 loop reads CASRVGSLGEKLFF. CDR3 in DNA: TGTGCCAGTAGGGTAGGGAGTTTGGGCGAAAAACTGTTTTTT.

V usage is TRBV9 and J usage is TRBJ2-2, with 9 nucleotides matching TRBD2. The germline V gene has CDR1 SGDLS and CDR2 YYNGEE. Trimming at V came to 4 bases and at J to 2 bases, leaving 0 bases not matched to a gene. This CDR3 has 14 amino acids. Here the CDR3 reads CASSLAGNTGELFF. In nucleotides, the CDR3 is TGTGCCAGCAGCCTAGCGGGAAACACCGGGGAGCTGTTTTTT. Together with reference TRBV9 and TRBJ2-2, the CDR3 gives the full variable domain: DSGVTQTPKHLITATGQRVTLRCSPRSGDLSVYWYQQSLDQGLQFLIQYYNGEERAKGNILERFSAQQFPDLHSELNLSSLELGDSALYFCASSLAGNTGELFFGEGSRLTVL.

The rearrangement links TRBV19 to TRBJ1-1; a weak D match, TRBD1 (6 bases). This CDR3 region has 15 residues. Trimming took 3 bases from V and 2 from J, leaving 13 bases between them. Looked up from germline, CDR1 is LNHDA and CDR2 is SQIVND (reference sequence). This chain's CDR3 is CASSIGRGANTEAFF. The CDR3 DNA reads as TGTGCCAGTAGTATCGGCAGGGGCGCTAACACTGAAGCTTTCTTT. Complete variable domain (other parts from reference TRBV19 and TRBJ1-1): DGGITQSPKYLFRKEGQNVTLSCEQNLNHDAMYWYRQDPGQGLRLIYYSQIVNDFQKGDIAEGYSVSREKKESFPLTVTSAQKNPTAFYLCASSIGRGANTEAFFGQGTRLTVV.

As for this clone: This sample includes further DNA sequences coding for the same CDR3. This chain links TRBV30 with TRBJ1-6; the match to TRBD1 covers 9 bases. Germline CDR1 GTSNPN, CDR2 SVGIG (reference sequence). With 3 bases clipped from V and 7 bases from J, the junction kept 4 bases outside the gene matches. The CDR3 covers 14 residues. This chain's CDR3 is CAWSGGQGNSPLHF. The DNA for the CDR3 is TGTGCCTGGAGCGGGGGACAGGGAAATTCACCCCTCCACTTT.